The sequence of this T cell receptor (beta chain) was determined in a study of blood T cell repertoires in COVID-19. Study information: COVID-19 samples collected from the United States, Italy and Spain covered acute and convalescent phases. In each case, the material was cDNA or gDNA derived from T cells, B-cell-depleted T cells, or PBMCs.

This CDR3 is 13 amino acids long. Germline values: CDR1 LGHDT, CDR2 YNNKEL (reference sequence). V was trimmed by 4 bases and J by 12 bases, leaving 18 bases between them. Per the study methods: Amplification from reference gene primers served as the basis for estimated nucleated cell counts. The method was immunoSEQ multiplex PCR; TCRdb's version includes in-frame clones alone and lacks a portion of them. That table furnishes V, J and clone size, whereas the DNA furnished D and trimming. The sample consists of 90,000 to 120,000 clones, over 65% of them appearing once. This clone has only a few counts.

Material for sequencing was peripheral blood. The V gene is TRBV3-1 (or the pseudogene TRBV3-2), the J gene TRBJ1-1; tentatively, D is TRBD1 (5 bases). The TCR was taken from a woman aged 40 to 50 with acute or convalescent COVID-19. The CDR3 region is CASSLTSGGLPFF. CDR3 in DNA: TGTGCCAGCAGCCTAACCTCGGGGGGTTTACCTTTCTTT.